This T cell receptor beta chain was profiled in a study of T cell responses to AZD1222 COVID-19 vaccine. The CDR3 totals 13 residues. Germline V gene lookup returns CDR1 SGHVS and CDR2 FNYEAQ. The V and J ends lost 1 base and 6 bases respectively, with 8 bases between them. Analysis merged second doses at about 4 or about 12 weeks. The table came from immunoSEQ multiplex PCR; TCRdb's copy has only in-frame clones and leaves some out. This sample yields nearly 110,000 clones, of which approximately 90% are seen a single time; roughly 6% belongs to the top ten. V gene TRBV7-6 combines with J gene TRBJ2-3; possible D gene TRBD1, 5 bases. Sequencing used peripheral blood, obtained 28 days after the second AZD1222 dose. The sequence was collected from an adult who received the AZD1222 COVID-19 vaccine. CDR3 sequence reads: CASSLVGVDTQYF. Here the CDR3 DNA reads TGTGCCAGCAGCTTAGTAGGGGTGGATACGCAGTATTTT.